This T cell receptor (beta chain) was retrieved from a study of cytomegalovirus exposure and HLA in healthy donors. The germline V and J ends were trimmed by 1 base and 4 bases, with 6 bases remaining between them. CDR1 and CDR2 from the germline V gene are LGHNA and YNFKEQ. The CDR3 runs to 13 residues. PCR was performed using 60 Vbeta and 13 Jbeta primers. The assay was immunoSEQ multiplex PCR, and TCRdb's table has in-frame clones only and misses some. The repertoire holds 150,000 to 200,000 clones, around 69% seen once, with about 1.3% in the top ten. The specimen sequenced was PBMCs. The genes are TRBV4-2 and TRBJ2-3; no clear D gene. The receptor's source is a man aged 55 to 70 in good health and CMV-seronegative. The CDR3 region is CASSQAYPDTQYF. CDR3 nucleotides: TGTGCCAGCAGCCAAGCCTATCCAGATACGCAGTATTTT.